The 17 T cell receptor beta chains given below trace back to one sample, sequenced in a study of human T cells and chemical hapten exposure. MiXCR, applied by TCRdb to the RACE reads, yields one record per CDR3 protein. The sample lists approximately 90,000 distinct CDR3 sequences; approximately 10% were seen once. Specified time point: patch test 2, 6 weeks after DPC sensitization. Treatment defined: therapeutic diphenylcyclopropenone sensitization with weekly scalp DPC. Sequenced material: whole blood, taken in connection with sensitization to the hapten diphenylcyclopropenone (DPC). These receptor sequences come from a man between 35 and 55 years old with alopecia areata. Some clones in this sample may be carry-over from other donors' samples.

This clonotype came up a few times. The CDR3 region is CASSLSVLSGNTIYF. The DNA of the CDR3 is TGTGCCAGCAGCTTATCCGTTCTCTCTGGAAACACCATATATTTT. The chain uses TRBV7-2 and TRBJ1-3; D call uncertain. CDR1 is SGHTA and CDR2 is FQGNSA in the germline V gene. The CDR3 length is 15 residues. The V and J ends lost 2 bases and 0 bases respectively, with 8 bases between them.

This clonotype has a count of ten or more. The chain uses TRBV5-1 and TRBJ1-6, with D hard to call. V was trimmed by 0 bases and J by 11 bases, leaving 9 bases between them. CDR1 and CDR2 (germline): SGHRS, YFSETQ. CDR3 length: 13 amino acids. The CDR3 sequence is CASSLDMLTPLHF. Written as DNA, the CDR3 is TGCGCCAGCAGCTTGGACATGCTAACACCCCTCCACTTT.

This clonotype was detected many times. The V call is TRBV6-1, the J call TRBJ1-5; D is ambiguous. V lost 0 bases to trimming and J lost 6 bases, with 6 bases between them. Germline loops: CDR1 MNHNS, CDR2 SASEGT. The CDR3 contains 13 residues. CDR3 region: CASSEARRQPQHF. The DNA for the CDR3 is TGTGCCAGCAGTGAAGCGCGCCGTCAGCCCCAGCATTTT.

V and J are TRBV14 and TRBJ2-2; D not certain. CDR3 size: 14 residues. Germline V gene sequence: CDR1 SGHDN, CDR2 FVKESK. Trimming shortened V by 3 bases and J by 6 bases, and 11 bases separated the two germline ends. CDR3 sequence reads: CASSQYGSSGELFF. The DNA for the CDR3 is TGTGCCAGCAGCCAGTACGGATCATCCGGGGAGCTGTTTTTT.

This clonotype came up a few times. This chain links TRBV30 with TRBJ2-1; D may be TRBD2 (5 bases). Germline assignment: CDR1 GTSNPN and CDR2 SVGIG (reference sequence). V gave up 0 bases and J gave up 12 bases, with 12 bases separating them. This CDR3 region has 12 residues. CDR3 residues: CAWSVLQAGQFF. CDR3 DNA sequence: TGTGCCTGGAGTGTACTTCAGGCGGGGCAGTTCTTC.

V and J are TRBV20-1 and TRBJ1-5, with D possibly TRBD1 on 5 matching bases. CDR3 size: 15 residues. V gave up 0 bases and J gave up 4 bases, with 13 bases separating them. Looked up from germline, CDR1 is DFQATT and CDR2 is SNEGSKA (reference sequence). Here the CDR3 reads CSARDPGGRNQPQHF. DNA of the CDR3: TGCAGTGCTAGAGATCCTGGGGGTAGGAATCAGCCCCAGCATTTT.

This clonotype showed up just a few times. J is TRBJ2-3 and V is TRBV6-6; D might be TRBD1 or TRBD2, each matching 6 bases. Germline V lookup: CDR1 MNHNY, CDR2 SVGAGI (reference sequence). Trimming shortened V by 9 bases and J by 2 bases, and 15 bases separated the two germline ends. The CDR3 is 14 amino acids. CDR3 protein: CASLGGHPTDTQYF. CDR3 nucleotides: TGTGCCAGTTTAGGGGGGCACCCCACAGATACGCAGTATTTT.

There are a few counts of this clonotype. The chain couples TRBV10-3 to TRBJ2-3; 9 bases align to TRBD2. The germline V gene encodes CDR1 ENHRY and CDR2 SYGVKD. V trimming: 5 bases; J trimming: 1 base; junction bases outside the gene matches: 4. The length of the CDR3 is 15 residues. The CDR3 loop reads CAISTEREGTDTQYF. The CDR3 DNA reads as TGTGCCATCAGTACCGAGCGGGAGGGCACAGATACGCAGTATTTT.

This clonotype was observed many times. The rearrangement links TRBV7-9 to TRBJ1-2; D not certain. This CDR3 is built from 9 residues. Germline values: CDR1 SEHNR, CDR2 FQNEAQ (reference sequence). With 5 bases removed from V and 13 bases from J, the gap between germline ends came to 8 bases. This CDR3 reads CASSPPPTF. The DNA for the CDR3 is TGTGCCAGCAGCCCACCCCCCACCTTC.

Ten or more counts support this clonotype. The chain combines TRBV27 with TRBJ1-5; D is uncertain. This CDR3 has 13 amino acids. Germline V CDR1 and CDR2: MNHEY, SMNVEV (reference sequence). Trimming took off 7 bases at V and 3 bases at J, with 10 bases between the two ends. Here the CDR3 DNA reads TGTGCCAGCATTAGAGGAAACAATCAGCCCCAGCATTTT. Translated: CASIRGNNQPQHF.

The chain's CDR3 is CASRWTVGQPQHF. The DNA of the CDR3 is TGTGCCAGCCGTTGGACAGTGGGTCAGCCCCAGCATTTT. This chain uses TRBV6-6 with TRBJ1-5; TRBD1 is a possible D gene (6 bases). The CDR3 loop spans 13 amino acids. V gave up 8 bases and J gave up 6 bases, with 14 bases separating them. CDR1 and CDR2 (germline): MNHNY, SVGAGI (reference sequence).

There are many counts of this clonotype. The chain has TRBV28 and TRBJ1-1; D might be TRBD1 (5 bases). Germline assignment: CDR1 MDHEN and CDR2 SYDVKM. Trimming took 2 bases from V and 3 from J, leaving 13 bases between them. The CDR3 runs to 15 residues. CDR3 DNA sequence: TGTGCCAGCAGTTTAGGGAGGGTCAGGGACACTGAAGCTTTCTTT. This translates into CASSLGRVRDTEAFF.

This chain links TRBV7-2 with TRBJ2-3, with 8 bases lining up with TRBD2. J gave up 0 bases and V 3 bases, and 8 bases lay outside the gene matches. This CDR3 is 17 amino acids long. The germline V gene encodes CDR1 SGHTA and CDR2 FQGNSA. In nucleotides, the CDR3 is TGTGCCAGCAGCTTGGGGTCTAGCGGGCTTAGCACAGATACGCAGTATTTT. Its protein is CASSLGSSGLSTDTQYF.

A few counts support this clonotype. The chain has TRBV28 and TRBJ2-7; D not resolved. V was shortened by 8 bases and J by 3 bases, with 11 bases between the two germline ends. Germline CDR1 MDHEN, CDR2 SYDVKM. This CDR3 is 12 amino acids long. This CDR3 reads CASGPYSYEQYF. The DNA of the CDR3 is TGTGCCAGCGGCCCTTACAGCTACGAGCAGTACTTC.

V and J are TRBV10-3 and TRBJ2-7, with a weak D call TRBD1 (5 bases). The CDR3 extends over 12 amino acids. Germline V CDR1 and CDR2: ENHRY, SYGVKD. Trimming took off 5 bases at V and 5 bases at J, with 10 bases between the two ends. The CDR3 nucleotides read TGTGCCATCAGTAGGCAGGGCAACGAGCAGTACTTC. It codes for CAISRQGNEQYF.

Points on this clonotype: At one boundary the junction diverges from the germline segment, which might be a read error. The V and J genes are TRBV7-7 and TRBJ2-5; D possibly corresponds to TRBD2 (5 bases). Germline V gene data show CDR1 as SSHAT and CDR2 as FNYEAQ (reference sequence). This CDR3 is 15 amino acids long. The CDR3 sequence: CASSLAASSYETQYF. CDR3 in DNA: TGTGCTAGCAGCTTAGCCGCTAGCTCCTATGAGACCCAGTACTTC.

As DNA, the CDR3 is TGTGCCAGCAGTTGGCTTAGCAATCAGCCCCAGCATTTT. It codes for CASSWLSNQPQHF. This chain links TRBV12-3 or TRBV12-4 with TRBJ1-5, with unresolved D. CDR3 length: 13 residues. V dropped 4 bases and J dropped 0 bases, with 4 bases sitting between them.